These 25 T cell receptor beta chains came from one sample sequenced in a study of cytomegalovirus exposure and HLA in healthy donors. Use of 60 Vbeta and 13 Jbeta primers characterized the PCR. The method was immunoSEQ multiplex PCR; TCRdb's version includes in-frame clones alone and lacks a portion of them. The repertoire holds under 150,000 clones, 80% seen once, with approximately 4% in the top ten. The specimen sequenced was PBMCs. Receptors were obtained from a woman aged 40 to 50 in good health and CMV-seronegative.

The chain is built from TRBV19 and TRBJ2-7; the match to TRBD1 covers 11 bases. The CDR3 spans 15 residues. The germline CDR1 and CDR2 sequences are LNHDA and SQIVND (reference sequence). The V and J ends lost 3 bases and 2 bases, in that order; junction bases with no gene match: 3. The CDR3 nucleotides are TGTGCCAGTAGTATCGGGACAGGGGGAACCTACGAGCAGTACTTC. It translates to CASSIGTGGTYEQYF. The whole variable domain, remainder taken from reference TRBV19 and TRBJ2-7, is DGGITQSPKYLFRKEGQNVTLSCEQNLNHDAMYWYRQDPGQGLRLIYYSQIVNDFQKGDIAEGYSVSREKKESFPLTVTSAQKNPTAFYLCASSIGTGGTYEQYFGPGTRLTVT.

CDR3 protein: CASSFGPGQQTSYEQYF. The DNA of the CDR3 is TGTGCCAGCAGTTTTGGGCCGGGACAGCAAACCTCCTACGAGCAGTACTTC. This sequence joins TRBV28 and TRBJ2-7; 7 nucleotides line up with TRBD1. CDR1 is MDHEN, CDR2 SYDVKM, per germline. This CDR3 region has 17 residues. The V segment lost 3 bases and the J segment 0 bases; nucleotides outside the gene matches: 11.

This clone is a singleton in its sample. The identical CDR3 is also encoded by other nucleotide sequences in the sample. The chain links TRBV5-4 to TRBJ2-2; 7 bases align to TRBD1. V was pared by 4 bases and J by 3 bases, with 9 bases of the junction left unmatched. Germline CDR1 SGHNT, CDR2 YYREEE (reference sequence). The CDR3 length is 16 residues. Written as DNA, the CDR3 is TGTGCCAGCAGCCCCCGGACAGGCAGGGACACCGGGGAGCTGTTTTTT. This encodes CASSPRTGRDTGELFF.

The CDR3 loop is CASSPSGQGYNSPLHF. CDR3 nucleotide sequence: TGTGCCAGCTCACCGTCAGGACAGGGTTATAATTCACCCCTCCACTTT. This chain links TRBV18 with TRBJ1-6, with 8 bases fitting TRBD1. CDR1 and CDR2 (germline): KGHSH, LQKENI. J was trimmed by 4 bases and V by 3 bases; bases with no gene match: 5. This CDR3 has 16 amino acids.

This clone showed up just a few times. The CDR3: CAISDSTTTNYGYTF. CDR3 in DNA: TGTGCCATCAGTGATTCGACAACGACTAACTATGGCTACACCTTC. The chain is built from TRBV10-3 and TRBJ1-2, with D uncertain. Germline V gene data show CDR1 as ENHRY and CDR2 as SYGVKD. Trimming left V 3 bases short and J 0 bases short, with 11 bases between. The CDR3 runs 15 residues.

CDR3: CASSLKGAGEQFF. The CDR3 DNA sequence: TGTGCCAGCAGCTTGAAAGGGGCGGGGGAGCAGTTCTTC. The chain couples TRBV5-4 to TRBJ2-1; maybe TRBD2 (6 bases). V lost 1 base and J 10 bases, leaving 12 bases between the germline ends. The CDR3 has 13 amino acids. Germline CDR1 and CDR2: SGHNT and YYREEE (reference sequence).

CDR3 residues: CATSRGTGEGSPLHF. The CDR3, as DNA: TGTGCCACCAGCAGAGGGACAGGGGAAGGTTCACCCCTCCACTTT. The V call is TRBV15, the J call TRBJ1-6; TRBD1 aligns across 9 bases. Trimming removed 1 base from V and 9 bases from J; junction bases left unmatched: 4. Germline CDR1 reads LNHNV; CDR2 reads YYDKDF (reference sequence). The CDR3 totals 15 residues.

This rearrangement joins TRBV9 to TRBJ2-3; D might be TRBD1 (5 bases). The V end lost 0 bases, the J end lost 3 bases, and 11 bases lay between the germline ends. Per germline, CDR1 SGDLS and CDR2 YYNGEE. The CDR3 loop spans 15 amino acids. The CDR3 nucleotides are TGTGCCAGCAGCGTAGATAACAGGCGGACAGATACGCAGTATTTT. Encoded protein: CASSVDNRRTDTQYF.

V usage is TRBV19 and J usage is TRBJ1-5, with a tentative D call TRBD1 (5 bases). V was shortened by 4 bases and J by 4 bases, with 8 bases between the two germline ends. CDR3 length equals 13 residues. The germline gives CDR1 LNHDA, CDR2 SQIVND (reference sequence). The CDR3 is CASSRSGNQPQHF. The DNA of the CDR3 is TGTGCCAGTAGTAGATCAGGGAATCAGCCCCAGCATTTT.

V gene TRBV19 combines with J gene TRBJ1-2; the match to TRBD1 covers 9 bases. The J segment lost 2 bases and the V segment lost 0 bases, leaving 13 bases of the junction unmatched. The CDR3 sequence is 19 residues long. The V gene's germline CDR1 is LNHDA and CDR2 SQIVND (reference sequence). The CDR3 sequence: CASSIDSIPGQGLNYGYTF. In nucleotides, the CDR3 is TGTGCCAGTAGTATAGATTCGATACCGGGACAGGGTTTGAACTATGGCTACACCTTC.

The rearrangement joins TRBV7-2 to TRBJ2-6, with D maybe TRBD2 (6 bases). The CDR3 is made up of 16 amino acids. Trimming cost V 5 bases and J 4 bases, with 15 bases left between them. The germline gives CDR1 SGHTA, CDR2 FQGNSA. As DNA, the CDR3 is TGTGCCAGCAGCCCTAGGTCGGGGGTCGGGGCCAACGTCCTGACTTTC. Its translation is CASSPRSGVGANVLTF.

The gene calls are TRBV4-3 and TRBJ2-4; 8 positions match TRBD2. The CDR3 is 16 residues long. The germline gives CDR1 LGHNA, CDR2 YSLEER. Trimming cost V 2 bases and J 6 bases; bases outside gene matches: 9. CDR3 nucleotides: TGCGCCAGCAGCCAATCTAGCGGGCTACGCCCAAACATTCAGTACTTC. It is translated as CASSQSSGLRPNIQYF.

V and J are TRBV5-1 and TRBJ2-3, with 8 bases fitting TRBD2. V lost 7 bases and J lost 3; bases outside the gene matches: 7. The CDR3 covers 14 residues. Germline lookup yields CDR1 SGHRS and CDR2 YFSETQ. The CDR3 spells CASRGGVRTDTQYF. The DNA of the CDR3 is TGCGCCAGCCGGGGGGGGGTGAGGACAGATACGCAGTATTTT.

About this clone: Other DNA sequences in the same sample also yield this CDR3. This sequence joins TRBV27 and TRBJ2-1; TRBD2 aligns across 12 bases. This CDR3 spans 18 amino acids. From germline, CDR1 is MNHEY and CDR2 SMNVEV (reference sequence). V lost 2 bases to trimming and J lost 0 bases; unmatched junction nucleotides: 5. The CDR3 here is CASSLSLAGGPSYNEQFF. The CDR3 DNA reads TGTGCCAGCAGTTTAAGTCTAGCGGGGGGGCCCTCCTACAATGAGCAGTTCTTC.

The V gene is TRBV5-6, the J gene TRBJ2-5; TRBD1 might be the D (6 bases). The CDR3 is made up of 16 amino acids. Per germline, CDR1 SGHDT and CDR2 YYEEEE. Trimming stripped 4 bases from V and 7 bases from J, with 23 bases between. The CDR3 protein is CASSLRRQDGRGTQYF. CDR3 coding DNA: TGTGCCAGCAGCCTGAGACGACAGGACGGCCGCGGGACCCAGTACTTC. The full variable domain, in which reference TRBV5-6 and TRBJ2-5 provide the parts outside the CDR3, is DAGVTQSPTHLIKTRGQQVTLRCSPKSGHDTVSWYQQALGQGPQFIFQYYEEEERQRGNFPDRFSGHQFPNYSSELNVNALLLGDSALYLCASSLRRQDGRGTQYFGPGTRLLVL.

The chain combines TRBV7-9 with TRBJ2-1; tentatively, D is TRBD2 (5 bases). CDR3 length: 13 amino acids. Between the trimmed V and J ends, which lost 3 bases and 5 bases, there was a span of 8 bases. Germline CDR1 and CDR2: SEHNR and FQNEAQ (reference sequence). The CDR3 nucleotides read TGTGCCAGCAGCTTGAACGGGGACAATGAGCAGTTCTTC. Encoded protein: CASSLNGDNEQFF.

The gene calls are TRBV9 and TRBJ2-7; TRBD1 matches at 7 bases. The J segment lost 3 bases and the V segment lost 0 bases, leaving 3 bases of the junction unmatched. From germline, CDR1 is SGDLS and CDR2 YYNGEE. The CDR3 has 14 amino acids. CDR3 sequence (DNA): TGTGCCAGCAGCGTAGGGGACAGCATCTACGAGCAGTACTTC. Translated: CASSVGDSIYEQYF. The full variable domain, rest sourced from reference TRBV9 and TRBJ2-7, is DSGVTQTPKHLITATGQRVTLRCSPRSGDLSVYWYQQSLDQGLQFLIQYYNGEERAKGNILERFSAQQFPDLHSELNLSSLELGDSALYFCASSVGDSIYEQYFGPGTRLTVT.

Worth noting for this clone: Relative to the germline gene, one junction end is altered; a read error may explain this. The CDR3 DNA reads TGTTCCAGCAGCTTACCGGACAGGCCCGAGGCCTTC. It is translated as CSSSLPDRPEAF. The chain carries TRBV7-9 and TRBJ1-2; 7 positions match TRBD1. CDR3 length: 12 residues. Germline CDR1 reads SEHNR; CDR2 reads FQNEAQ (reference sequence).

This chain uses TRBV19 with TRBJ2-5; possible D gene TRBD1, 5 bases. Trimming removed 8 bases at V and 1 base at J, with 11 bases between. CDR1 and CDR2 from the germline V gene are LNHDA and SQIVND (reference sequence). The CDR3 contains 13 residues. The DNA for the CDR3 is TGTGCCAGTCGTCGACAGTTCCAAGAGACCCAGTACTTC. Amino acids: CASRRQFQETQYF.

This clone came up a few times. The chain joins TRBV9 to TRBJ2-1, with D unresolved. This CDR3 is 13 amino acids long. Trimming shortened V by 3 bases and J by 7 bases, and 11 bases separated the two germline ends. CDR1 and CDR2 from the germline V gene are SGDLS and YYNGEE. The CDR3 reads CASSGLGDNEQFF. In DNA form, the CDR3 reads TGTGCCAGCAGCGGCCTAGGAGATAATGAGCAGTTCTTC.

The chain joins TRBV2 to TRBJ1-3; D is undetermined. The CDR3 runs 14 residues. V gave up 6 bases and J gave up 0 bases, with 9 bases separating them. The germline CDR1 and CDR2 sequences are SNHLY and FYNNEI. The CDR3 protein is CASRDGVSGNTIYF. The CDR3 bases are TGTGCCAGCAGAGACGGGGTCTCTGGAAACACCATATATTTT.

This chain's CDR3 is CATSRGGSSYEQYF. The CDR3 region has the DNA TGTGCCACCAGCAGGGGCGGGAGCTCCTACGAGCAGTACTTC. This chain links TRBV15 with TRBJ2-7; 7 bases map to TRBD2. CDR3 length: 14 residues. CDR1 and CDR2 from the germline V gene are LNHNV and YYDKDF (reference sequence). Unmatched junction bases numbered 2, after V lost 3 bases and J lost 0 bases.

This chain links TRBV27 with TRBJ2-7; D is perhaps TRBD2 (5 bases). The CDR3 contains 13 residues. Germline lookup yields CDR1 MNHEY and CDR2 SMNVEV (reference sequence). Trimming stripped 0 bases from V and 3 bases from J, with 6 bases between. The CDR3 DNA follows: TGTGCCAGCAGTTTATCTGGGAGCTACGAGCAGTACTTC. It translates to CASSLSGSYEQYF.

This clone was seen only a few times. The CDR3: CASSVEEGMAYNEQFF. The CDR3 region has the DNA TGTGCCAGCAGCGTAGAGGAGGGGATGGCCTACAATGAGCAGTTCTTC. This chain uses TRBV9 with TRBJ2-1, with D perhaps TRBD2 (6 bases). The V and J ends lost 0 bases and 2 bases respectively, with 12 bases between them. CDR3 length: 16 amino acids. Germline CDR1 is SGDLS and CDR2 is YYNGEE.

This rearrangement joins TRBV29-1 to TRBJ2-1; 7 positions agree with TRBD2. With V trimmed by 7 bases and J by 0 bases, 6 bases remained unmatched. Germline V lookup: CDR1 SQVTM, CDR2 ANQGSEA. CDR3 length equals 14 residues. The DNA of the CDR3 is TGCAGCGCTAAGGGAGGGAGCTCCTACAATGAGCAGTTCTTC. Protein: CSAKGGSSYNEQFF.